This T cell receptor (beta chain) emerged from a study of cytomegalovirus exposure and HLA in healthy donors. Background on the study: Later analysis reported that the roughly 120 validation repertoires shared the platform of the 650 to 700 first-cohort repertoires.

The donors were part of the approximately 120-subject validation cohort, which stood apart from the approximately 670-subject first cohort. This table comes from immunoSEQ multiplex PCR, and its TCRdb copy is limited to in-frame clones, with some not included. The sample yields 150,000 to 200,000 clones, roughly nine tenths seen once. Overall study findings and caveats: The study put 150 to 200 TCR beta chains on its list as cytomegalovirus-associated.

Germline CDR1 SGHRS, CDR2 YFSETQ. The ends lost 4 bases at V and 3 bases at J; junction bases unmatched: 6. There are 14 residues in the CDR3. Notes on this clone: Its antigen is not known.

The chain links TRBV5-1 to TRBJ2-7; 8 positions agree with TRBD1. Sequencing was carried out using PBMCs. This sequence was found in a woman aged 25 to 39 in good health and CMV-seronegative. CDR3 in amino acids: CASSDPTGVYEQYF. CDR3 sequence (DNA): TGCGCCAGCAGCGACCCGACAGGGGTCTACGAGCAGTACTTC.